The 22 T cell receptor beta chains in this list originate from one sample, sequenced in a study of blood T cell repertoires in COVID-19. Assay: immunoSEQ multiplex PCR; the TCRdb copy retains only in-frame clones and omits some. The sample consists of approximately 330,000 clones, approximately 86% of them appearing once. Material for sequencing was peripheral blood. The origin of the receptors is a man aged 25-45 years with COVID-19, enrolled during active disease.

CDR3 coding DNA: TGTGCCAGCAGCTCAGGACAGGGGGCCGATGGCTACACCTTC. Translation gives CASSSGQGADGYTF. The rearrangement uses TRBV7-3 and TRBJ1-2; TRBD1 matches at 11 bases. CDR3 length equals 14 residues. The germline V gene encodes CDR1 SGHTA and CDR2 FQGTGA. The V gene end was trimmed by 4 bases and the J gene end by 6 bases; junction bases not matched to a gene: 4. Supplemented by reference TRBV7-3 and TRBJ1-2, the full variable domain reads GAGVSQTPSNKVTEKGKYVELRCDPISGHTALYWYRQSLGQGPEFLIYFQGTGAADDSGLPNDRFFAVRPEGSVSTLKIQRTERGDSAVYLCASSSGQGADGYTFGSGTRLTVV.

The V gene is TRBV5-1, the J gene TRBJ2-1, with D possibly matching TRBD1 (6 bases). CDR1 and CDR2 from the germline V gene are SGHRS and YFSETQ. V lost 4 bases, J lost 9 bases, and 17 bases lay in between. The CDR3 sequence is 14 residues long. This CDR3 reads CASSPDPQGLEQFF. CDR3 bases: TGCGCCAGCAGCCCCGACCCCCAGGGGCTTGAGCAGTTCTTC.

The chain has TRBV15 and TRBJ1-6, with a possible D match to TRBD1 (5 bases). The CDR3 sequence is 20 residues long. Germline V gives CDR1 LNHNV, CDR2 YYDKDF (reference sequence). With 0 bases removed from V and 4 bases from J, the gap between germline ends came to 22 bases. CDR3 sequence: CATSRENSLASGYYNSPLHF. The CDR3 DNA is TGTGCCACCAGCAGAGAAAATTCACTGGCGTCAGGGTATTATAATTCACCCCTCCACTTT.

The chain carries TRBV19 and TRBJ1-2; 9 bases agree with TRBD1. V was pared by 5 bases and J by 2 bases, with 6 bases of the junction left unmatched. CDR3 length: 15 amino acids. Germline CDR1 is LNHDA and CDR2 is SQIVND (reference sequence). This CDR3 reads CASSGRTGVNYGYTF. CDR3 bases: TGTGCCAGTAGTGGACGGACAGGGGTGAACTATGGCTACACCTTC.

The CDR3 spells CASSSGQGVDTQYF. For the CDR3, the DNA is TGTGCCAGCAGCTCGGGACAGGGGGTCGATACGCAGTATTTT. The J gene is TRBJ2-3, the V gene TRBV11-2; 11 bases align to TRBD1. J was trimmed by 6 bases and V by 4 bases; bases with no gene match: 3. The CDR3 runs 14 residues. The germline gives CDR1 SGHAT, CDR2 FQNNGV. The full variable domain, in which reference TRBV11-2 and TRBJ2-3 provide the parts outside the CDR3, is EAGVAQSPRYKIIEKRQSVAFWCNPISGHATLYWYQQILGQGPKLLIQFQNNGVVDDSQLPKDRFSAERLKGVDSTLKIQPAKLEDSAVYLCASSSGQGVDTQYFGPGTRLTVL.

The chain recombines TRBV4-2 with TRBJ2-5, with 10 positions matching TRBD2. The V gene's germline CDR1 is LGHNA and CDR2 YNFKEQ. V lost 0 bases to trimming and J lost 2 bases; unmatched junction nucleotides: 6. The CDR3 totals 17 residues. The CDR3 DNA reads TGTGCCAGCAGCCAAGATGGGCCAGCGGGGGGGCAAGAGACCCAGTACTTC. This sequence encodes CASSQDGPAGGQETQYF.

The sample holds a few counts of this clone. This sequence joins TRBV7-8 and TRBJ1-5, with D hard to call. V was clipped by 1 base and J by 5 bases, with 9 bases between them. Germline CDR1 and CDR2: SGHVS and FQNEAQ. The CDR3 contains 14 residues. The CDR3 reads CASSLVAGYQPQHF. The CDR3 DNA reads as TGTGCCAGCAGCTTAGTCGCGGGATATCAGCCCCAGCATTTT.

The rearrangement links TRBV4-3 to TRBJ1-2; a possible D gene is TRBD1 (6 bases). V lost 0 bases to trimming and J lost 4 bases, with 9 bases between them. The CDR3 has 14 residues. The V gene's germline CDR1 is LGHNA and CDR2 YSLEER. CDR3 sequence reads: CASSQEIGGYGYTF. The CDR3 nucleotides read TGCGCCAGCAGCCAAGAGATAGGGGGCTATGGCTACACCTTC.

The V gene is TRBV5-6, the J gene TRBJ2-3; 10 bases line up with TRBD1. This CDR3 is 16 amino acids long. Trimming at V came to 4 bases and at J to 1 base, leaving 6 bases not matched to a gene. From germline, CDR1 is SGHDT and CDR2 YYEEEE. CDR3 in amino acids: CASSGSTGGGTDTQYF. CDR3 DNA: TGTGCCAGCAGCGGCTCGACAGGGGGCGGCACAGATACGCAGTATTTT.

The V call is TRBV30, the J call TRBJ2-5, with 7 positions matching TRBD1. V gave up 5 bases and J gave up 7 bases; unmatched junction bases: 13. The V gene's germline CDR1 is GTSNPN and CDR2 SVGIG (reference sequence). The CDR3 extends over 14 amino acids. The chain's CDR3 is CAWDQGVAKATQYF. CDR3 nucleotides: TGTGCCTGGGATCAGGGGGTTGCCAAGGCGACCCAGTACTTC. Full variable domain (missing parts from reference TRBV30 and TRBJ2-5): SQTIHQWPATLVQPVGSPLSLECTVEGTSNPNLYWYRQAAGRGLQLLFYSVGIGQISSEVPQNLSASRPQDRQFILSSKKLLLSDSGFYLCAWDQGVAKATQYFGPGTRLLVL.

The V gene is TRBV18, the J gene TRBJ2-7, with D hard to call. The V end was cut by 2 bases, the J end by 1 base, with 9 bases between. There are 14 residues in the CDR3. CDR1 and CDR2 (germline): KGHSH, LQKENI. CDR3 DNA: TGTGCCAGCTCACCAAGTACAGATTCCTACGAGCAGTACTTC. Amino acids: CASSPSTDSYEQYF.

The chain is built from TRBV30 and TRBJ1-1, with D perhaps matching TRBD1 (5 bases). Germline V gene lookup returns CDR1 GTSNPN and CDR2 SVGIG (reference sequence). The CDR3 is made up of 14 amino acids. The V end was cut by 2 bases, the J end by 5 bases, with 15 bases between. As DNA, the CDR3 is TGTGCCTGGAGTCGCGCGGGGCCTCGGACTGAAGCTTTCTTT. It yields the protein CAWSRAGPRTEAFF.

The gene calls are TRBV7-2 and TRBJ2-1; no clear D gene. The CDR3 runs 15 residues. The germline V and J ends were trimmed by 3 bases and 2 bases, with 11 bases remaining between them. Germline V gene sequence: CDR1 SGHTA, CDR2 FQGNSA. The CDR3 bases are TGTGCCAGCAGCTTCGACAACTTACCCTACAATGAGCAGTTCTTC. It is translated as CASSFDNLPYNEQFF.

The chain combines TRBV11-2 with TRBJ2-1, with TRBD2 matching 11 bases. CDR1 is SGHAT, CDR2 FQNNGV, per germline. Trimming removed 7 bases from V and 7 bases from J; junction bases left unmatched: 12. This CDR3 region has 16 residues. CDR3 DNA: TGTGCCAGCACCGGTGGTAGCGGGGGGGCATGGAATGAGCAGTTCTTC. As protein: CASTGGSGGAWNEQFF.

The V call is TRBV6-5, the J call TRBJ2-7, with TRBD2 identical over 7 bases. Germline lookup yields CDR1 MNHEY and CDR2 SVGAGI. This CDR3 region has 15 residues. The V segment lost 6 bases and the J segment 3 bases; nucleotides outside the gene matches: 11. DNA for the CDR3: TGTGCCAGCAGCCTTGATAGCAGGGACTACTACGAGCAGTACTTC. This gives the protein CASSLDSRDYYEQYF.

For the CDR3, the DNA is TGTGCCAGCAGCATGCTACAGGGGGCGGAGGGCTACACCTTC. It is translated as CASSMLQGAEGYTF. The chain joins TRBV7-2 to TRBJ1-2, with 9 bases fitting TRBD1. The CDR3 has 14 amino acids. V lost 5 bases to trimming and J lost 8 bases; unmatched junction nucleotides: 9. Germline CDR1 reads SGHTA; CDR2 reads FQGNSA.

This clone was detected only once. This CDR3 reads CASSLLREDTEAFF. In DNA, the CDR3 is TGTGCCAGCAGCTTACTCAGGGAGGACACTGAAGCTTTCTTT. This chain connects TRBV7-2 to TRBJ1-1; TRBD1 might be the D (5 bases). CDR3 length: 14 amino acids. CDR1 is SGHTA, CDR2 FQGNSA, per germline. The V end was cut by 2 bases, the J end by 3 bases, with 10 bases between.

The rearrangement uses TRBV6-2 or TRBV6-3 and TRBJ1-2, with a weak D call TRBD1 (6 bases). V shed 2 bases and J shed 8 bases, with 12 bases lying between them. CDR3 length: 13 residues. CDR1 and CDR2 (germline): MNHEY, SVGEGT. CDR3 in amino acids: CASSYPGHGGYTF. The CDR3 region has the DNA TGTGCCAGCAGTTACCCGGGACACGGAGGCTACACCTTC.

This chain connects TRBV18 to TRBJ1-3, with D maybe TRBD1 (5 bases). This CDR3 is built from 17 residues. The V gene lost 3 bases and the J gene lost 0 bases, with 15 bases spanning the gap. From germline, CDR1 is KGHSH and CDR2 LQKENI. The CDR3 DNA is TGTGCCAGCTCACCTCAATCATCGACAGTCTCTGGAAACACCATATATTTT. This sequence encodes CASSPQSSTVSGNTIYF. The complete variable domain, with remaining parts taken from reference TRBV18 and TRBJ1-3, reads NAGVMQNPRHLVRRRGQEARLRCSPMKGHSHVYWYRQLPEEGLKFMVYLQKENIIDESGMPKERFSAEFPKEGPSILRIQQVVRGDSAAYFCASSPQSSTVSGNTIYFGEGSWLTVV.

The V gene is TRBV19, the J gene TRBJ2-3; 13 bases are a match to TRBD2. Germline CDR1 reads LNHDA; CDR2 reads SQIVND (reference sequence). The CDR3 runs to 15 residues. V trimming: 4 bases; J trimming: 5 bases; junction bases outside the gene matches: 3. The CDR3 protein is CASSRTSGRLDTQYF. The CDR3 DNA reads as TGTGCCAGTAGTAGGACTAGCGGGAGATTAGATACGCAGTATTTT.

V and J are TRBV28 and TRBJ2-1; 14 nucleotides line up with TRBD2. This CDR3 has 15 residues. Germline CDR1 is MDHEN and CDR2 is SYDVKM. V lost 8 bases and J lost 8; bases outside the gene matches: 8. The CDR3 loop reads CASRGGTSGRDEQFF. The CDR3 DNA sequence: TGTGCCAGCCGGGGGGGGACTAGCGGGAGAGATGAGCAGTTCTTC.

The chain links TRBV6-1 to TRBJ2-7; D uncertain. The V gene lost 1 base and the J gene lost 2 bases, with 12 bases spanning the gap. The germline CDR1 and CDR2 sequences are MNHNS and SASEGT. This CDR3 has 15 residues. The CDR3 loop is CASSEETFAAYEQYF. CDR3 nucleotide sequence: TGTGCCAGCAGTGAAGAAACATTTGCAGCCTACGAGCAGTACTTC.